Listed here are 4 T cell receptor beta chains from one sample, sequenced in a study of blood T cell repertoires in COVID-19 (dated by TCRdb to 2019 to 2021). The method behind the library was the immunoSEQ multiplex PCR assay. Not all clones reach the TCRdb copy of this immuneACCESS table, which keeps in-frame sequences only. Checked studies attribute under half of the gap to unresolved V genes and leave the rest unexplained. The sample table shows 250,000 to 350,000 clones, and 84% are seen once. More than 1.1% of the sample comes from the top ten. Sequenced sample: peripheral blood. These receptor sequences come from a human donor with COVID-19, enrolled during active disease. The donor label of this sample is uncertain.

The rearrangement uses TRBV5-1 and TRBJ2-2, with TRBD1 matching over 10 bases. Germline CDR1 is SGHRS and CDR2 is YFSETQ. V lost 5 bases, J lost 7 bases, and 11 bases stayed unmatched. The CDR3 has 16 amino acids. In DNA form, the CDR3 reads TGCGCCAGCAGGAATACCGGGACAGGGGTTGTCGGGGAGCTGTTTTTT. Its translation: CASRNTGTGVVGELFF.

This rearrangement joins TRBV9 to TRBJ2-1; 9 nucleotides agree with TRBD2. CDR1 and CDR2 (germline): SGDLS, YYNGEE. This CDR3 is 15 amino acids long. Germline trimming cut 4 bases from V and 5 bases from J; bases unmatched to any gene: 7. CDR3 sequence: CASSPRSSGNNEQFF. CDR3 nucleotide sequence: TGTGCCAGCAGCCCCCGCTCTAGCGGGAACAATGAGCAGTTCTTC. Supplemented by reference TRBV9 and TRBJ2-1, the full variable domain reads DSGVTQTPKHLITATGQRVTLRCSPRSGDLSVYWYQQSLDQGLQFLIQYYNGEERAKGNILERFSAQQFPDLHSELNLSSLELGDSALYFCASSPRSSGNNEQFFGPGTRLTVL.

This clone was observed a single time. CDR3 in amino acids: CASSLLRQGRAFF. The CDR3 DNA reads TGTGCCAGCAGTTTATTAAGACAGGGTAGAGCTTTCTTT. V usage is TRBV12-3 or TRBV12-4 and J usage is TRBJ1-1, with 7 positions matching TRBD1. After removal of 2 bases from V and 10 bases from J, the junction contained 7 bases not matched to a gene. The CDR3 consists of 13 residues.

This chain's CDR3 is CASSPRLAGYNEQFF. CDR3 sequence (DNA): TGTGCCAGCAGCCCGAGACTAGCGGGATACAATGAGCAGTTCTTC. This chain joins TRBV9 and TRBJ2-1, with 11 bases that match TRBD2. Germline-derived CDR1 and CDR2 are SGDLS and YYNGEE. The V and J ends lost 4 bases and 4 bases, in that order; junction bases with no gene match: 4. The CDR3 totals 15 residues.